Sequencing of this T cell receptor beta chain was carried out in a study of CD8 T cells in ankylosing spondylitis (dated by TCRdb to between 2016 and 2019). At the level of the whole study: To find TCR variants linked to disease, the study profiled T cell receptor beta repertoires in ankylosing spondylitis patients and healthy donors. The whole study cohort included about a hundred healthy donors and under 30 ankylosing spondylitis patients. Peripheral blood was sampled, and synovial fluid was additionally collected from ankylosing spondylitis patients. The full study reports these points: Some TCR beta motif variants had previously been reported in synovial fluid and blood of reactive arthritis patients, which suggested common disease-initiation mechanisms. In peripheral blood, the disease-linked clones were found at relatively low frequencies and had a CD8+ phenotype. Blood from ankylosing spondylitis patients appeared to be characterized by a TCR beta motif made up of fewer than ten highly homologous amino acid variants. According to the report, matched synovial fluid samples from ankylosing spondylitis patients were significantly enriched for the disease-linked clones.

The CDR1 and CDR2 encoded by the germline V gene are SGHAT and FQNNGV. The CDR3, cysteine through phenylalanine, is 15 amino acids long. Only the CDR3 DNA is retained, 45 bases long and in frame from the first base. V is shortened by 0 bases, J by 4 bases, and the region joining them spans 10 bases. This clonotype showed up many times. The antigen it recognizes is unknown. The record has no base qualities; no much larger clone is one base away. Sequencer: Illumina HiSeq 2500. TCR beta libraries were prepared by quantitative 5'-RACE with molecular barcodes. The study's own analysis went as follows. Disease-linked TCR variants were identified with a new computational method built on a probabilistic model of VDJ rearrangement. TCRdb reprocessing: public reads trimmed at Q25 with fastp, clones called with MiXCR, in-frame beta chains kept. Entries are consolidated by CDR3 protein sequence, retaining the most common genes and DNA. It is TCRdb's table, rather than the study itself, that gives the V and J calls and clone size. The sample table contains 200,000 to 300,000 distinct CDR3 sequences; only one count was recorded for 10% to 13% of them. Less than 3% of the sample is held by the ten biggest clonotypes.

The V and J genes are TRBV11-2 and TRBJ1-5, with the D gene uncertain. The sequencing input was blood, either unsorted or a sorted T cell fraction (not recorded which). The receptor comes from a male donor with ankylosing spondylitis or in good health (not recorded which). The DNA is TGTGCCAGCAGCTTAGACCCGAGGCCTAATCAGCCCCAGCATTTT. Its protein product is CASSLDPRPNQPQHF.